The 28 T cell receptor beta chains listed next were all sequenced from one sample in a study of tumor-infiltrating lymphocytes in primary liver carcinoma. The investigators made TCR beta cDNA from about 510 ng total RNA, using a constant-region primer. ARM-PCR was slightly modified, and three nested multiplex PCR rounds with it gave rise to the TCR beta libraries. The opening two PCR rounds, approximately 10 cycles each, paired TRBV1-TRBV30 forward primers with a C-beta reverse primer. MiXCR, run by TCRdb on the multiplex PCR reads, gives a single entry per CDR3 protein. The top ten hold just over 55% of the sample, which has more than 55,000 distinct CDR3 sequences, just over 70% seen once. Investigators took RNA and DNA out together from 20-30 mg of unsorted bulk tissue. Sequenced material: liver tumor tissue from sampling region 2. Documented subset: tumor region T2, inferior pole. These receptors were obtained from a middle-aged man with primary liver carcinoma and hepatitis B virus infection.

CDR3 loop: CASSQIGTLNQPQHF. The CDR3 DNA reads TGTGCCAGCAGCCAAATTGGGACCCTCAATCAGCCCCAGCATTTT. The chain carries TRBV14 and TRBJ1-5; D might be TRBD1 (5 bases). This CDR3 has 15 residues. The V and J ends lost 2 bases and 3 bases respectively, with 11 bases between them. CDR1 SGHDN and CDR2 FVKESK come from the germline V gene.

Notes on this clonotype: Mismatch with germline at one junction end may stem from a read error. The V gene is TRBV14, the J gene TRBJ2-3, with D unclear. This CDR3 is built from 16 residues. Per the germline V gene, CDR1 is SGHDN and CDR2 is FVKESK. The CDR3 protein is CTSSRKLLGDLNTQYF. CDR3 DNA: TGTACCAGCAGCCGCAAGCTTCTCGGCGATCTAAATACGCAGTATTTT.

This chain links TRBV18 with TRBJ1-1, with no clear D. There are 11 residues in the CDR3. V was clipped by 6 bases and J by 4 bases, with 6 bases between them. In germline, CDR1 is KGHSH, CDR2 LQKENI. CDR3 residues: CASSWITEAFF. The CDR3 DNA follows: TGTGCCAGCTCCTGGATCACTGAAGCTTTCTTT.

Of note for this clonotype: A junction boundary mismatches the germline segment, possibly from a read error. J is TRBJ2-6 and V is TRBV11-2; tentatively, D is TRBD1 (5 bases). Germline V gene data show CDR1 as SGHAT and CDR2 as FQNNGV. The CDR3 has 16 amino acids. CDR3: CASSLSSGIGVNVLTF. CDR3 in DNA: TGTGCCAGCAGCTTGTCGTCAGGGATTGGGGTCAACGTCCTGACTTTC. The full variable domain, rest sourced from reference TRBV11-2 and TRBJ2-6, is EAGVAQSPRYKIIEKRQSVAFWCNPISGHATLYWYQQILGQGPKLLIQFQNNGVVDDSQLPKDRFSAERLKGVDSTLKIQPAKLEDSAVYLCASSLSSGIGVNVLTFGAGSRLTVL.

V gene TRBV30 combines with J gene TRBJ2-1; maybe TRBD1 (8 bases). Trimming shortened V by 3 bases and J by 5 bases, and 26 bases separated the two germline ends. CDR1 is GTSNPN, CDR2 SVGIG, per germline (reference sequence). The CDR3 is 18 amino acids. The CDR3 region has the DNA TGTGCCTGGAGCCTCACAGGGGGGGGACTACTCGGGAACAATGAGCAGTTCTTC. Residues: CAWSLTGGGLLGNNEQFF. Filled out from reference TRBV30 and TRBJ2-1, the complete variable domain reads SQTIHQWPATLVQPVGSPLSLECTVEGTSNPNLYWYRQAAGRGLQLLFYSVGIGQISSEVPQNLSASRPQDRQFILSSKKLLLSDSGFYLCAWSLTGGGLLGNNEQFFGPGTRLTVL.

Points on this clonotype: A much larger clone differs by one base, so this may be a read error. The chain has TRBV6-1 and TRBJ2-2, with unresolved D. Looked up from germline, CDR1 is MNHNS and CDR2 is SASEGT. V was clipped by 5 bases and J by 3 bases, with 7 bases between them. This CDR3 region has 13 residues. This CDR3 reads CASSRVYTGELFF. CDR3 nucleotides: TGTGCCAGCAGTCGGGTTTACACCGGGGAGCTGTTTTTT.

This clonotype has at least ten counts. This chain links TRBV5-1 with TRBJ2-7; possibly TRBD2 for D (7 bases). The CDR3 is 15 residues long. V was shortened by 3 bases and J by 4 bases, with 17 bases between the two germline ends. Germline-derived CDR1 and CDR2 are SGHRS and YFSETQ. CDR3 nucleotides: TGCGCCAGCAGCTCCACGTCGGGGGGCGCTTACGAGCAGTACTTC. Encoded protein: CASSSTSGGAYEQYF. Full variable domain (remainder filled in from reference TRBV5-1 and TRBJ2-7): KAGVTQTPRYLIKTRGQQVTLSCSPISGHRSVSWYQQTPGQGLQFLFEYFSETQRNKGNFPGRFSGRQFSNSRSEMNVSTLELGDSALYLCASSSTSGGAYEQYFGPGTRLTVT.

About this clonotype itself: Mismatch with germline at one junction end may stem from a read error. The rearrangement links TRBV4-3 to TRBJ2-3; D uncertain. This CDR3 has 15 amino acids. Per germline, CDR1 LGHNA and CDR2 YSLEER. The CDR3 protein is CASSQGVLLADTQYF. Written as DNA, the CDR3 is TGCGCCAGCAGCCAAGGAGTCCTATTGGCAGATACACAGTATTTT.

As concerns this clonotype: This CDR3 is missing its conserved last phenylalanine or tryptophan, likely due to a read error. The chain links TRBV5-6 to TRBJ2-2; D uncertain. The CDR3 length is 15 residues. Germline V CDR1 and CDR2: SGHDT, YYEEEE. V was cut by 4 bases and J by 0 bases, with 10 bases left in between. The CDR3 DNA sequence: TGTGCCAGCAGCCCAAGGTTCGCGAACACCGGGGAGCTGTTTCTT. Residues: CASSPRFANTGELFL.

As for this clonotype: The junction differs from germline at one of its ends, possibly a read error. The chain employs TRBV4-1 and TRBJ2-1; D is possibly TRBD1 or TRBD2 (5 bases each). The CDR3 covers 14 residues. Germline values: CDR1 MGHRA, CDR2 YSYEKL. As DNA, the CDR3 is TGTGCCAGCAGCCAAGTTGAGGGGTGGAATGAGCAGTTCTTC. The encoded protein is CASSQVEGWNEQFF.

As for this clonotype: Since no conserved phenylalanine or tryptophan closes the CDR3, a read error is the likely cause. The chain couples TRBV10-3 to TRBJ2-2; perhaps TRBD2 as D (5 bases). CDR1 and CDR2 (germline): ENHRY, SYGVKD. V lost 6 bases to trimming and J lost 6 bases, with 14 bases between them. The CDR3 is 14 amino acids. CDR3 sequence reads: CAIRERNDAGELFV. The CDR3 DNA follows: TGTGCCATCAGGGAGCGGAACGACGCCGGGGAGCTGTTTGTT.

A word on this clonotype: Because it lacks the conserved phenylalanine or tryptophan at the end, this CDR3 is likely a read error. This CDR3 is CASSSGTGAKDEQFI. CDR3 DNA sequence: TGCGCCAGCAGCTCCGGGACAGGAGCTAAAGATGAGCAGTTCATC. V and J are TRBV11-2 and TRBJ2-1; 8 bases fit TRBD1. Germline V gene sequence: CDR1 SGHAT, CDR2 FQNNGV. The CDR3 is 15 amino acids.

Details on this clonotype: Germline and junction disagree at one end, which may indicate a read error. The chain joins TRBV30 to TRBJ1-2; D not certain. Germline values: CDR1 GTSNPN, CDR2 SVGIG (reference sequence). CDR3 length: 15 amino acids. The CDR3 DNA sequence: TGTTCCTGGAGTGTCGGGTGGAAGGGTACCAACGGCTGCACCTTC. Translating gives CSWSVGWKGTNGCTF. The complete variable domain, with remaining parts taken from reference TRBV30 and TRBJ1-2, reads SQTIHQWPATLVQPVGSPLSLECTVEGTSNPNLYWYRQAAGRGLQLLFYSVGIGQISSEVPQNLSASRPQDRQFILSSKKLLLSDSGFYLCSWSVGWKGTNGCTFGSGTRLTVV.

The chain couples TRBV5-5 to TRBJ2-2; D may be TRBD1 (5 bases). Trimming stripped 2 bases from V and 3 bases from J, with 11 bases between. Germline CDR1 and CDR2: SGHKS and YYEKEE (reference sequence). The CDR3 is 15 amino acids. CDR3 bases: TGTGCCAGCAGCTTCAGGGCCCCGGACACCGGGGAGCTGTTTTTT. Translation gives CASSFRAPDTGELFF.

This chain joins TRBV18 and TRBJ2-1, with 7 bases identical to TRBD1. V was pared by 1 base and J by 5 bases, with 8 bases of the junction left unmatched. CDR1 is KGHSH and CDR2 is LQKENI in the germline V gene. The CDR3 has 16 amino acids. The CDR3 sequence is CASSPRGTANNNEQFF. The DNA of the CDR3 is TGTGCCAGCTCACCACGTGGGACAGCGAATAACAATGAGCAGTTCTTC.

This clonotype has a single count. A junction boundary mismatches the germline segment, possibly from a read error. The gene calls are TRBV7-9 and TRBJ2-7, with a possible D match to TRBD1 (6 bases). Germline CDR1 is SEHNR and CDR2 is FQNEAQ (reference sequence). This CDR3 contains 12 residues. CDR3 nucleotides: TGTGCCAGCAACTGGACAGATTACGAGCACTACTTC. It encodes CASNWTDYEHYF.

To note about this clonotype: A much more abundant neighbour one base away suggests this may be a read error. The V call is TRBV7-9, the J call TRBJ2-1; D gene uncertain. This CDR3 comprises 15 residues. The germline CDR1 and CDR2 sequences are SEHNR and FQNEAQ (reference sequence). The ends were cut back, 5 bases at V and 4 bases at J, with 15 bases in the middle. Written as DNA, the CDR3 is TGTGCCAGCAGCCTGATACTGATAGATTACAATGAGCAGTTCTTC. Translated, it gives CASSLILIDYNEQFF.

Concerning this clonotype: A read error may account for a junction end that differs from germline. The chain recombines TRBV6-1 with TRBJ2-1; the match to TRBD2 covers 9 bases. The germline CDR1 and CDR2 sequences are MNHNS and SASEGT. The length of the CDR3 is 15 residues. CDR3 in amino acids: CASSEEAGGYNGQFF. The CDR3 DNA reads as TGTGCCAGTAGTGAAGAAGCGGGAGGATACAATGGGCAGTTCTTC.

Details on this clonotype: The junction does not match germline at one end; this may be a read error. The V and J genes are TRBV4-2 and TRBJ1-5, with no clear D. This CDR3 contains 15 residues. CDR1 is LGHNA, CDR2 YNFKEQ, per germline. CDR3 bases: TGTGCCAGCAGCCAAAATTTACAGCCAAATCAGCCCCAACATTTT. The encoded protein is CASSQNLQPNQPQHF.

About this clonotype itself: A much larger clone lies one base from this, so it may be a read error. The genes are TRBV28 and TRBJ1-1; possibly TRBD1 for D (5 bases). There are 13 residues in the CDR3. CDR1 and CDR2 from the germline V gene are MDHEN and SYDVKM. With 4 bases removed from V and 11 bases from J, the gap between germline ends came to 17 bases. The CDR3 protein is CASSSWTRRDAFF. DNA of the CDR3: TGTGCCAGCAGTTCGTGGACAAGGAGGGATGCTTTCTTT.

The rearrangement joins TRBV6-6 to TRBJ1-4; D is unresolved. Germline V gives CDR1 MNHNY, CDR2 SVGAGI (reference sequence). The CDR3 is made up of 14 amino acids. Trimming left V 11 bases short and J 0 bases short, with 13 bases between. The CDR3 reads CAGCPNPTNEKLFF. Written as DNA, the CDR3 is TGTGCCGGCTGTCCAAACCCAACTAATGAAAAACTGTTTTTT.

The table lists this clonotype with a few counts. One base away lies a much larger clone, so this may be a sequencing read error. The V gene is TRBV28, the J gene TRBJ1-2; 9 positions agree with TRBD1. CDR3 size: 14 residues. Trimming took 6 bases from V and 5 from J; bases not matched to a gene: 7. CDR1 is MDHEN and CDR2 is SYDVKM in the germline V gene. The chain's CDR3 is CASRAIGTGYGYTF. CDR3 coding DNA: TGTGCCAGCAGGGCCATCGGGACAGGGTATGGCTACACCTTC.

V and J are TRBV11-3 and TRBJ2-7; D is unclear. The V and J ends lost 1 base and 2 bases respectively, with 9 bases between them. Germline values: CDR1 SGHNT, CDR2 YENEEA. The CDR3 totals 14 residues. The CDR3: CASSLGASTYEQYF. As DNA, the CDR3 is TGTGCCAGCAGCTTAGGAGCGAGCACCTACGAGCAGTACTTC. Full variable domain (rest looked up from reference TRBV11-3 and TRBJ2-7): EAGVVQSPRYKIIEKKQPVAFWCNPISGHNTLYWYLQNLGQGPELLIRYENEEAVDDSQLPKDRFSAERLKGVDSTLKIQPAELGDSAVYLCASSLGASTYEQYFGPGTRLTVT.

Here the CDR3 DNA reads TGCAGCGTTTCGGGACAGGGAGAAGTGCAGTACTTC. Its protein is CSVSGQGEVQYF. The V call is TRBV29-1, the J call TRBJ2-7, with 9 bases lining up with TRBD1. The CDR3 consists of 12 residues. Looked up from germline, CDR1 is SQVTM and CDR2 is ANQGSEA. V shed 5 bases, J shed 9 bases, and the junction held 8 bases outside the gene matches.

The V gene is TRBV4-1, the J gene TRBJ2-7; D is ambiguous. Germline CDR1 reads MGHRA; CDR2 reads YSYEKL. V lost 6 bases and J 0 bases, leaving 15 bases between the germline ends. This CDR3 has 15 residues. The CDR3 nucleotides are TGCGCCAGCAGGCACGCCGGCAGTACCTCCTACGAGCAGTACTTC. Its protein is CASRHAGSTSYEQYF.

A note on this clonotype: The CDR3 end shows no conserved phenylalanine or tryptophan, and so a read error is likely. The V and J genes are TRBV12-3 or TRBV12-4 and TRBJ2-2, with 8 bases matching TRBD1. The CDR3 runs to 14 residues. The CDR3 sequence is CASSHNRGAGELFC. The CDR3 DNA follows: TGTGCTAGCAGCCACAACAGGGGGGCCGGGGAGCTGTTTTGT.

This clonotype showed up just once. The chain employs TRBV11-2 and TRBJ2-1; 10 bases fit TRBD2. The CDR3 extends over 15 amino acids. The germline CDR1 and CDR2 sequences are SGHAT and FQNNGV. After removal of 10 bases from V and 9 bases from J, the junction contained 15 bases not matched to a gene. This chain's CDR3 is CANDPQREGLGEQFF. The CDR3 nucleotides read TGTGCCAACGACCCCCAGCGGGAGGGATTGGGTGAGCAGTTCTTC.

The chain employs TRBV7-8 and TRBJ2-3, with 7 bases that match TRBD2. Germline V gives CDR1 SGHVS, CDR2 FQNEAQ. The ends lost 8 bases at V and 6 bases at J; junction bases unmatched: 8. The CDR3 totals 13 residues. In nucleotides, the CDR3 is TGTGCCAGCCGGGGGGTGGACGGGGATACGCAGTATTTT. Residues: CASRGVDGDTQYF.